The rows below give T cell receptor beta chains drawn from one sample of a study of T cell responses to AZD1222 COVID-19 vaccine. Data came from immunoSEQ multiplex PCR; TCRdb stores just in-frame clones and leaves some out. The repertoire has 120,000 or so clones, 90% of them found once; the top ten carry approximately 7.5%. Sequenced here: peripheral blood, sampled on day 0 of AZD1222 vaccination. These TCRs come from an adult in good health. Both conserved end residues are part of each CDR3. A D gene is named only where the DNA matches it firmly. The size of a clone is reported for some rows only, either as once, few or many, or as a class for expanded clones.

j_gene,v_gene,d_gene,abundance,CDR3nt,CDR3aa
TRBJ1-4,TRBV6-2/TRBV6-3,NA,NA,TGTGCCAGCAGTTACAGGGCGGTCGAAAATGAAAAACTGTTTTTT,CASSYRAVENEKLFF
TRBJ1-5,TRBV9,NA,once,TGTGCCAGCAGCCTAGGGGGAGGCGAACAGCCCCAGCATTTT,CASSLGGGEQPQHF
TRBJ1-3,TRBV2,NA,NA,TGTGCCAGCAGTGAATATCCCACTGAGGACTACTCTGGAAACACCATATATTTT,CASSEYPTEDYSGNTIYF
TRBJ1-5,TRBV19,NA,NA,TGTGCCAGTTCCCGGGACATCCGGCAGCCCCAGCATTTT,CASSRDIRQPQHF
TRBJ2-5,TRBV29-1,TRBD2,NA,TGCAGCGTCGTTCGCGCTAGCGGAAAAGAGACCCAGTACTTC,CSVVRASGKETQYF
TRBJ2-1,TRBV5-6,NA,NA,TGTGCCAGCAGCCCGGGAGTTTACAATGAGCAGTTCTTC,CASSPGVYNEQFF
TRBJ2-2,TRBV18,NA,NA,TGTGCCAGCTCACCAATAAGGGACACCGGGGAGCTGTTTTTT,CASSPIRDTGELFF
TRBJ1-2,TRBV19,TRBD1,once,TGTGCCAGTAGTACCCCTGGGGACAGCGACGCTCTTGGCTACACCTTC,CASSTPGDSDALGYTF
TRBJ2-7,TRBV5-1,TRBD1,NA,TGCGCCAGCAGCTTTTTGGGACAGCTGGGTAGTGAGTACTTC,CASSFLGQLGSEYF
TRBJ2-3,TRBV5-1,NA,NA,TGCGCCAGCAGCACGGGACAACTCCCCCGCACAGATACGCAGTATTTT,CASSTGQLPRTDTQYF
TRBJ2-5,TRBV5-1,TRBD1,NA,TGCGCCAGCAGCAGGACAGGGGCAGAGACCCAGTACTTC,CASSRTGAETQYF
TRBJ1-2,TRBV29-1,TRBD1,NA,TGCAGCGCGTCGGACAGGGCTAACTATGGCTACACCTTC,CSASDRANYGYTF
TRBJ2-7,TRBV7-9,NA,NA,TGTGCCAGCAGCCCTTCGGCTTACGAGCAGTACTTC,CASSPSAYEQYF
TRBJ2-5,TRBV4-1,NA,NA,TGCGCCAGTCGTAACTCGGCTACAGAGACCCAGTACTTC,CASRNSATETQYF
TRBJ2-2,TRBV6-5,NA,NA,TGTGCCAGCAGTTCGGGGCATATGAACACCGGGGAGCTGTTTTTT,CASSSGHMNTGELFF
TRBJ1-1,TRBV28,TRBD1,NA,TGTGCCAGCAGTTCGGACAGGGCTGAAGCTTTCTTT,CASSSDRAEAFF
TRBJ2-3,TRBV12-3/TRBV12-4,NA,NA,TGTGCCAGCAGTGATCAGAGCACAGATACGCAGTATTTT,CASSDQSTDTQYF
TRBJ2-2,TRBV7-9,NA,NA,TGTGCCAGCAGCTCCGCCCTGAACACCGGGGAGCTGTTTTTT,CASSSALNTGELFF
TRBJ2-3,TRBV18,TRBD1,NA,TGTGCCAGCTCACTAAGACAGGGAACAGATACGCAGTATTTT,CASSLRQGTDTQYF
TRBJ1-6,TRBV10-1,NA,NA,TGCGCCAGCAGTGAGTCCGCCGATTCACCCCTCCACTTT,CASSESADSPLHF
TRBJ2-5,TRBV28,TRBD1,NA,TGTGCCAGCAGTTTATCGCAGGGGGCTGGTAGGGAGACCCAGTACTTC,CASSLSQGAGRETQYF
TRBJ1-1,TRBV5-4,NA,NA,TGTGCCAGCAGCCCAGATGCGGGGTCTAGGGCGAACACTGAAGCTTTCTTT,CASSPDAGSRANTEAFF
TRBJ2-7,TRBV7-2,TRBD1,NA,TGTGCCAGCAGCGCGGACAGGGATCGATACGAGCAGTACTTC,CASSADRDRYEQYF
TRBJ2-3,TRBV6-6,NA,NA,TGTGCCAGCAGTTACCGACCCTACCGAAGCACAGATACGCAGTATTTT,CASSYRPYRSTDTQYF
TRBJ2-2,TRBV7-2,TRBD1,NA,TGTGCCAGCAACTCACAGGGGGACACCGGGGAGCTGTTTTTT,CASNSQGDTGELFF
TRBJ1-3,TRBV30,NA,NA,TGTGCCTGGAGTGTAACTGGGGCCTCCTGGGGAAACACCATATATTTT,CAWSVTGASWGNTIYF
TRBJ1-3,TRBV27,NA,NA,TGTGCCAGCAAAGGGGCTGGAAACACCATATATTTT,CASKGAGNTIYF
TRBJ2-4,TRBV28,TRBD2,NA,TGTGCCAGCAGATCACCCCTAGCGGGAGTGTCGGCCAAAAACATTCAGTACTTC,CASRSPLAGVSAKNIQYF
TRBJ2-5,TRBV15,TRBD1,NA,TGTGCCACCAGCAGATCGGACAGGGAAGAGACCCAGTACTTC,CATSRSDREETQYF
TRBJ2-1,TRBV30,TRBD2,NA,TGTGCCTGGAGTGTACTCGGGAGCGGGAGCTACAATGAGCAGTTCTTC,CAWSVLGSGSYNEQFF
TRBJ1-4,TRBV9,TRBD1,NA,TGTGCCAGCAGCGTAGGGGACAGCAGTGAAAAACTGTTTTTT,CASSVGDSSEKLFF
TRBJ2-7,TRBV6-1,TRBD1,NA,TGTGCCAGCAGTGGGGACAGCCCTACTGACCTCTACGAGCAGTACTTC,CASSGDSPTDLYEQYF
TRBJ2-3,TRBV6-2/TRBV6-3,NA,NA,TGTGCCAGCAGTCGACAGGTAGGGGATACGCAGTATTTT,CASSRQVGDTQYF
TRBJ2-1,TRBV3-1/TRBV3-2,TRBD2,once,TGTGCCAGCAGCCCCAGTCTAGCGGGAGGGCGAGAGCAGTTCTTC,CASSPSLAGGREQFF
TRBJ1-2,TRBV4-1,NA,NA,TGCGCCAGCAGCAACCGAGGGATCAACTATGGCTACACCTTC,CASSNRGINYGYTF
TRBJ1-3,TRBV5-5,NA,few,TGTGCCAGCAGCTTGGCCGGCTCGAGAAACACCATATATTTT,CASSLAGSRNTIYF
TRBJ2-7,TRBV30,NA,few,TGTGCCTGGAGTGTACTGCAGCACTACGAGCAGTACTTC,CAWSVLQHYEQYF
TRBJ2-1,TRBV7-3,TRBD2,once,TGTGCCAGCAGCTTAAGAGCGGGAGATTTGGGGAATGAGCAGTTCTTC,CASSLRAGDLGNEQFF
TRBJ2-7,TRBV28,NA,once,TGTGCCAGCAGTTTATATGAGCAGTACTTC,CASSLYEQYF
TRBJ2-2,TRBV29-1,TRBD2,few,TGCAGCGTTGTGGGACTAGCGGGATTCACCGGGGAGCTGTTTTTT,CSVVGLAGFTGELFF
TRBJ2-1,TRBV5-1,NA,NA,TGCGCCAGCAGCTTGTCGCTAGGAGTGCACAATGAGCAGTTCTTC,CASSLSLGVHNEQFF
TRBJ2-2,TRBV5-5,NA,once,TGTGCCAGCACGTGGAACACCGGGGAGCTGTTTTTT,CASTWNTGELFF
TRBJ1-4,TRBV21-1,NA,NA,TGTGCCAGCAGCAAAGCCAGGGGGCCCAATGAAAAACTGTTTTTT,CASSKARGPNEKLFF
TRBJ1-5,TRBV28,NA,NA,TGTGCCAGCAGTTTCACAGGGATGGGACAGCCCCAGCATTTT,CASSFTGMGQPQHF
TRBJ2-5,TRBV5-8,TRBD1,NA,TGTGCCAGCAACCGAAGAGGGGGCGCACGGGAGACCCAGTACTTC,CASNRRGGARETQYF
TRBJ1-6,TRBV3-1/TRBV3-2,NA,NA,TGTGCCAGCAGTCGAGACTCGGGGCACGATTCACCCCTCCACTTT,CASSRDSGHDSPLHF
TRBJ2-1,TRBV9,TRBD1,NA,TGTGCCAGCAGCGTAGGTTCGGGACAGGAGTACAATGAGCAGTTCTTC,CASSVGSGQEYNEQFF
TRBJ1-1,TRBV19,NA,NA,TGTGCCAGTAGTATAGATCGCCTCACTGAAGCTTTCTTT,CASSIDRLTEAFF
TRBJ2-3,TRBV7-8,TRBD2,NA,TGTGCCAGCAGCTTGGGCGCGGGAGGGCCAAGTGATACGCAGTATTTT,CASSLGAGGPSDTQYF
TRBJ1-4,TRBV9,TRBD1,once,TGTGCCAGCAGCGAACAGGGGGCAGGGGAAAAACTGTTTTTT,CASSEQGAGEKLFF
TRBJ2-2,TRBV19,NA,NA,TGTGCCAGTATCCCTGGTGTCATGGGAACCGGGGAGCTATTTTTT,CASIPGVMGTGELFF
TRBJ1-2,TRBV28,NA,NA,TGTGCCAGCAATTCAGGGGTCTATGGCTACACCTTC,CASNSGVYGYTF
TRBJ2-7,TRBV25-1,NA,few,TGTGCCAGCAGTGCCCCACAGGACGAGCAGTACTTC,CASSAPQDEQYF
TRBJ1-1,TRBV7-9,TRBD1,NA,TGTGCCAGCAGCCCACCTGGACAGGGACGGACTGAAGCTTTCTTT,CASSPPGQGRTEAFF
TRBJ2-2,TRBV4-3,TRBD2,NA,TGCGCCAGCAGCCAAGAGACCGGGAGGCCCGGGGAGCTGTTTTTT,CASSQETGRPGELFF
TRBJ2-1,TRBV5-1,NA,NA,TGCGCCAGCAGCTTGGCCGGGGATAGCTCCTACAATGAGCAGTTCTTC,CASSLAGDSSYNEQFF
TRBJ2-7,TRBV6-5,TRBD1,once,TGTGCCAGCAGTCGACAGGGGGCGATTCACGAGCAGTACTTC,CASSRQGAIHEQYF
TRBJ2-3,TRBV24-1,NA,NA,TGTGCCACCAGTGACCCGGGGGCAGCTGGTACAGATACGCAGTATTTT,CATSDPGAAGTDTQYF